Listed below are T cell receptor beta chains from one sample, sequenced in a study of cytomegalovirus exposure and HLA in healthy donors. Sequencing used immunoSEQ multiplex PCR; TCRdb keeps in-frame clones, though not all of them. The repertoire holds roughly 65,000 clones, about 63% seen once, with under 20% in the top ten. Source material: PBMCs. The receptors stem from a man aged 40-50 years in good health and CMV-seropositive. The CDR3 runs from the conserved cysteine through the conserved F or W.

v_call: TRBV5-1; j_call: TRBJ1-1; cdr3_aa: CASSSQVGATEAFF
v_call: TRBV5-6; j_call: TRBJ1-1; cdr3_aa: CASSLDRDTEAFF
v_call: TRBV27; j_call: TRBJ2-4; cdr3_aa: CASSSQGADIQYF
v_call: TRBV18; j_call: TRBJ1-6; cdr3_aa: CASSPGQGRDSPLHF
v_call: TRBV15; j_call: TRBJ1-2; cdr3_aa: CATGTATNYGYTF
v_call: TRBV4-2; j_call: TRBJ2-1; cdr3_aa: CASREASYNEQFF
v_call: TRBV30; j_call: TRBJ1-5; cdr3_aa: CAWRRQGTSNQPQHF
v_call: TRBV14; j_call: TRBJ2-1; cdr3_aa: CASSQVLGNEQFF
v_call: TRBV13; j_call: TRBJ2-3; cdr3_aa: CASSPSGVSTDTQYF
v_call: TRBV6-5; j_call: TRBJ2-7; cdr3_aa: CASSYRTGFDEQYF
v_call: TRBV4-3; j_call: TRBJ1-2; cdr3_aa: CASSPDTNYGYTF
v_call: TRBV9; j_call: TRBJ2-3; cdr3_aa: CASSVERGTTSTDTQYF
v_call: TRBV11-2; j_call: TRBJ2-7; cdr3_aa: CASSLVETLASYEQYF
v_call: TRBV5-1; j_call: TRBJ1-6; cdr3_aa: CASTLTQGESSPLHF
v_call: TRBV29-1; j_call: TRBJ2-2; cdr3_aa: CSVTTQDTNTGELFF
v_call: TRBV5-1; j_call: TRBJ1-2; cdr3_aa: CASSLGQGGGYTF
v_call: TRBV4-3; j_call: TRBJ2-3; cdr3_aa: CASSRGLDSGSSTDTQYF
v_call: TRBV7-6; j_call: TRBJ2-5; cdr3_aa: CASSLALRGRGETQYF
v_call: TRBV7-9; j_call: TRBJ1-1; cdr3_aa: CASSLIESSGGAFF
v_call: TRBV2; j_call: TRBJ2-5; cdr3_aa: CASIPISPQETQYF
v_call: TRBV19; j_call: TRBJ2-1; cdr3_aa: CASGDLSSYNEQFF
v_call: TRBV5-6; j_call: TRBJ2-5; cdr3_aa: CASSRGTSGSWETQYF
v_call: TRBV18; j_call: TRBJ1-1; cdr3_aa: CASSPPAGVNTEAFF
v_call: TRBV15; j_call: TRBJ2-3; cdr3_aa: CATSRVWDGSGGLSTDTQYF
v_call: TRBV6-5; j_call: TRBJ1-1; cdr3_aa: CASSPLTGVVTEAFF
v_call: TRBV4-1; j_call: TRBJ1-2; cdr3_aa: CASSQGPGQDRGYTF
v_call: TRBV15; j_call: TRBJ2-3; cdr3_aa: CATSRDRIAGPDTQYF
v_call: TRBV5-6; j_call: TRBJ2-1; cdr3_aa: CASSLDSHEQFF